This TCR beta chain was captured in a study of blood T cell repertoires in COVID-19. As for the study in general: The United States, Italy and Spain supplied acute and convalescent COVID-19 samples. The analysed material was cDNA or gDNA that came from T cells, B-cell-depleted T cells, or PBMCs.

In the study's own analysis: By means of reference gene primer amplification, nucleated cell counts were estimated. Here immunoSEQ multiplex PCR was the method, and the copy in TCRdb shows in-frame clones only, minus some. V, J and clone size are those of that table, while D and trimming were read from the DNA. The sample carries 350,000 to 450,000 clones, 85% to 90% recorded once. J lost 10 bases, V lost 0 bases, and 23 bases had no gene match. This CDR3 has 22 amino acids. The germline V gene encodes CDR1 LGHNA and CDR2 YNFKEQ. The rearrangement uses TRBV4-2 and TRBJ2-1; 14 bases agree with TRBD2. The receptor was derived from a human donor in a cohort sampled during active COVID-19. The sequenced sample was peripheral blood. In nucleotides, the CDR3 is TGTGCCAGCAGCCAAGATACAACTCCTGGACTAGCGGGGGGCGTATTTCAAGGGGAGCAGTTCTTC. This gives the protein CASSQDTTPGLAGGVFQGEQFF.